Here is one TCR beta chain with its context. The V and J ends lost 4 bases and 0 bases respectively, with 9 bases between them. The CDR3 totals 14 residues. This sample stems from a study of blood T cells in healthy people across ages. With a J-beta primer mix and a sample-barcoded 5' primer, a second PCR ran roughly 6 to 11 cycles. Each CDR3 protein gets one entry after TCRdb re-called the 5' RACE reads with MiXCR. There are 1.5 million to 1.9 million distinct CDR3 sequences in the sample; approximately 42% occur only once, and over 3.5% lies in the top ten. The donors, aged about 6 to 95, were healthy Caucasians from Russia. They isolated at least 7 million PBMCs from each sample.

The V and J genes are TRBV12-3 or TRBV12-4 and TRBJ1-1; D unresolved. What was sequenced was blood. The TCR originated in a woman between 18 and 29 years old in good health. This CDR3 reads CASSSSFMNTEAFF. The CDR3 DNA reads as TGTGCCAGCAGTTCTTCTTTTATGAACACTGAAGCTTTCTTT.